There are a few counts of the clone carrying this T cell receptor (beta chain). What it binds is unknown. TCRdb recomputed calls from the 5' RACE reads with MiXCR, one row per CDR3 protein. The table includes some 330,000 distinct CDR3 sequences, under 25% detected once. Germline V gives CDR1 SGDLS, CDR2 YYNGEE. Trimming took 3 bases from V and 3 from J; bases not matched to a gene: 4. The CDR3 runs 15 residues. The sample originates from a study of T-cell memory formation after mild COVID-19. Study-level results: Balance between CD4 and CD8 was seen in clones contracting day 15 to 85, and a CD4+ lean was seen in later expanders. CD4+ contracting clones lay mainly in CM and EM, CD8+ ones in EMRA.

This sequence joins TRBV9 and TRBJ2-1; TRBD2 matches 9 bases. The TCR was taken from an adult woman who had mild COVID-19 (a few samples of this study predate the infection). Cell type and time point are not known. Sequenced: PBMCs or a T cell subset sorted from them (not recorded which). The CDR3 sequence is CASSGAGGHYNEQFF. In DNA form, the CDR3 reads TGTGCCAGCAGCGGAGCGGGAGGACACTACAATGAGCAGTTCTTC.